This is a list of T cell receptor beta chains from one sample in a study of immune cell composition in non-small cell lung cancer. Data came from immunoSEQ multiplex PCR; TCRdb stores just in-frame clones and leaves some out. The sample holds about a thousand clones, 70% to 85% seen once. The sequenced sample consisted of non-adjacent lung tissue. All receptors come from a human donor with non-small cell lung cancer. Each CDR3 is given with its conserved first and last residue. D genes are given only for firm matches. Clone sizes are given selectively: once, few, many, or a class where the clone is expanded.

abundance	v_gene	d_gene	j_gene	CDR3nt	CDR3aa
NA	TRBV27	TRBD2	TRBJ2-5	TGTGCCAGCAGTTTAGGCGGGAGTCGCCTAGAGACCCAGTACTTC	CASSLGGSRLETQYF
NA	TRBV11-3	NA	TRBJ2-1	TGTGCCAGCAGCTTATTCTCGAATGAGCAGTTCTTC	CASSLFSNEQFF
NA	TRBV13	TRBD1	TRBJ2-2	TGTGCCAGCAGCTTGAGTGGACAGGGGCGGTATGCAACACCCGGGGAGCTGTTTTTT	CASSLSGQGRYATPGELFF
NA	TRBV5-1	TRBD2	TRBJ2-5	TGCGCCAGCAGCGATTTGACTAGCGGGGCCCAAGGGGCCCAGTACTTC	CASSDLTSGAQGAQYF
NA	TRBV7-3	TRBD2	TRBJ2-7	TGTGCCAGCAGCTTAAAAGCGGGAGAAGGGGAGCAGTACTTC	CASSLKAGEGEQYF
NA	TRBV7-2	TRBD1	TRBJ1-3	TGTGCCAGCAGCTCTAGACAGGGGGAAGGTGGAAACACCATATATTTT	CASSSRQGEGGNTIYF
NA	TRBV5-5	NA	TRBJ1-4	TGTGCCAGCAGCCTGAAACCAGGATCTAATGAAAAACTGTTTTTT	CASSLKPGSNEKLFF
once	TRBV7-3	TRBD2	TRBJ2-3	TGTGCCAGCAGCTTAAGAACAGGACTAGCGCGGGGCACAGATACGCAGTATTTT	CASSLRTGLARGTDTQYF
NA	TRBV28	NA	TRBJ2-7	TGTGCCAGCAGTCAGGGCTACGAGCAGTACTTC	CASSQGYEQYF
once	TRBV7-2	NA	TRBJ1-4	TGTGCCAGCAGCCTACCACCTGTGTTTGAAAAACTGTTTTTT	CASSLPPVFEKLFF
NA	TRBV6-5	NA	TRBJ2-5	TGTGCCAGCAGTTATCGGCAGCCAGGGGAGACCCAGTACTTC	CASSYRQPGETQYF
NA	TRBV5-4	TRBD1	TRBJ2-7	TGTGCCAGCAGCCCCGGGACAGGCGCCTACGAGCAGTACTTC	CASSPGTGAYEQYF
NA	TRBV27	TRBD1	TRBJ1-2	TGTGCCAGCAGTTTATATGGTGGGGACAGCTATGGCTACACCTTC	CASSLYGGDSYGYTF
NA	TRBV7-3	TRBD2	TRBJ2-5	TGTGCCAGCAGCCTCGATCCTAGCGGACAAGAGACCCAGTACTTC	CASSLDPSGQETQYF
NA	TRBV10-3	TRBD2	TRBJ2-1	TGTGCCATCATGACTAGCGGGAGTTACAATGAGCAGTTCTTC	CAIMTSGSYNEQFF
NA	TRBV6-5	TRBD2	TRBJ2-1	TGTGCCAGCAGTTACTCGTCTAGCGGGACCTACAATGAGCAGTTCTTC	CASSYSSSGTYNEQFF
NA	TRBV6-5	NA	TRBJ1-1	TGTGCCAGCCGTCGCCCCGGGGGAAAAGCTGAAGCTTTCTTT	CASRRPGGKAEAFF
NA	TRBV29-1	NA	TRBJ2-5	TGCAGCGTTGCGGGAAGTACGGAGACCCAGTACTTC	CSVAGSTETQYF
few	TRBV5-5	TRBD2	TRBJ2-1	TGTGCCAGCAGCTCGTGGGCGGGAGGGGGGAATGAGCAGTTCTTC	CASSSWAGGGNEQFF
few	TRBV7-8	TRBD1	TRBJ1-5	TGTGCCAGCAGCTTCGGACAGGGCAATCAGCCCCAGCATTTT	CASSFGQGNQPQHF
NA	TRBV6-6	TRBD2	TRBJ2-1	TGTGCCAGCAGGGCGAGGACTAGCGGCGACAATGAGCAGTTCTTC	CASRARTSGDNEQFF
few	TRBV4-2	TRBD2	TRBJ2-7	TGTGCCAGCAGCCAAACCAGACTAGCGGGAGTATGCTACGAGCAGTACTTC	CASSQTRLAGVCYEQYF
NA	TRBV6-5	TRBD2	TRBJ2-7	TGTGCCAGCTCCAGCGGGAGACGGGAAGAGCAGTACTTC	CASSSGRREEQYF
few	TRBV7-6	NA	TRBJ1-2	TGTGCCAGCAGCTTAGCCGGTGCAGGCCCTAACTATGGCTACACCTTC	CASSLAGAGPNYGYTF
NA	TRBV5-1	NA	TRBJ2-7	TGCGCCAGCAGCTTGGAAGTACAGGGTTCCGGCAACGAGCAGTACTTC	CASSLEVQGSGNEQYF
once	TRBV6-4	TRBD2	TRBJ2-1	TGTGCCAGCAGTGACGTAGCGGGAGGCAATGAGCAGTTCTTC	CASSDVAGGNEQFF
NA	TRBV7-9	NA	TRBJ2-1	TGTGCCAGCAGCTTAGCCGGGGCAGGGGCCTACAATGAGCAGTTCTTC	CASSLAGAGAYNEQFF
NA	TRBV10-3	NA	TRBJ1-1	TGTGCCACGTCCGGGACTGGAGAGAACACTGAAGCTTTCTTT	CATSGTGENTEAFF
NA	TRBV27	NA	TRBJ2-7	TGTGCCAGCGCGCGGACATCCTCCTACGAGCAGTACTTC	CASARTSSYEQYF
NA	TRBV9	NA	TRBJ2-7	TGTGCCAGCAGCCCCGCACAGGGTGGCCCCTACGAGCAGTACTTC	CASSPAQGGPYEQYF
NA	TRBV11-2	NA	TRBJ2-3	TGTGCCAGCAGCCTTAGCGGAGCCAGCACAGATACGCAGTATTTT	CASSLSGASTDTQYF